This TCR beta chain was retrieved from a study of blood T cell repertoires in COVID-19. Overall study context: Samples of COVID-19 (acute and convalescent) were obtained from the United States, Italy and Spain.

Repertoires were generated with immunoSEQ multiplex PCR, while TCRdb's copy carries only in-frame clones and drops some. The table lists roughly 40,000 clones, 89% of them singletons. This TCR came from a human donor in a cohort sampled during active COVID-19. Material for sequencing was peripheral blood.

The CDR3 DNA is TGTGCCAGCAGCCCGGGACAGGGGCGCGCAGATACGCAGTATTTT. This gives the protein CASSPGQGRADTQYF. This chain uses TRBV11-3 with TRBJ2-3, with 10 positions matching TRBD1. Trimming cost V 5 bases and J 4 bases; bases outside gene matches: 6. CDR1 and CDR2 (germline): SGHNT, YENEEA. The CDR3 is 15 residues long.